The subject of this entry is one T cell receptor (beta chain). As yet, its antigen is unknown. This sample was included in a study of CD8 T cells in ankylosing spondylitis. Researchers built TCR beta libraries using quantitative 5'-RACE with molecular barcodes. A single record per CDR3 protein comes from TCRdb applying MiXCR to the 5' RACE reads. The sample records about 440,000 distinct CDR3 sequences, under 20% being singletons. Study outcomes and limitations: In ankylosing spondylitis patients, matched synovial fluid reportedly showed significant enrichment of disease-linked clones. Past research had described some motif variants in reactive arthritis synovial fluid and blood. For ankylosing spondylitis blood, a TCR beta motif of several highly homologous variants appeared characteristic. Researchers report that disease-linked clones proved CD8+ and relatively rare in peripheral blood.

This TCR was recovered from a male donor with ankylosing spondylitis. The specimen sequenced was blood, either unsorted or a sorted T cell fraction (not recorded which).

The CDR3, as DNA: TGCGCCAGCAGCATAGGACAGGGCGGCACCGGGGAGCTGTTTTTT. Translating gives CASSIGQGGTGELFF. V is TRBV5-1 and J is TRBJ2-2, with 8 bases aligning to TRBD1. Germline-derived CDR1 and CDR2 are SGHRS and YFSETQ. The CDR3 extends over 15 amino acids. V lost 4 bases and J lost 4; bases outside the gene matches: 6. Full variable domain (remainder filled in from reference TRBV5-1 and TRBJ2-2): KAGVTQTPRYLIKTRGQQVTLSCSPISGHRSVSWYQQTPGQGLQFLFEYFSETQRNKGNFPGRFSGRQFSNSRSEMNVSTLELGDSALYLCASSIGQGGTGELFFGEGSRLTVL.